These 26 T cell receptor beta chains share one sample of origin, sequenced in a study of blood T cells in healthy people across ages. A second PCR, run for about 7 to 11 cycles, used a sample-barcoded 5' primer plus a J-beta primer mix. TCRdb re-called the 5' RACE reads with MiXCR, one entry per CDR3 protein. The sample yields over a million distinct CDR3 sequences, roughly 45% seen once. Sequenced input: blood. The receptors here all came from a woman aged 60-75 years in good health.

The CDR3 region has the DNA TGTGCCAGCAGTATCGGTCGACAAAGCACAGATACGCAGTATTTT. Its translation is CASSIGRQSTDTQYF. This chain joins TRBV6-5 and TRBJ2-3, with D uncertain. The germline V gene encodes CDR1 MNHEY and CDR2 SVGAGI. This CDR3 region has 15 residues. V gave up 5 bases and J gave up 0 bases, with 12 bases separating them.

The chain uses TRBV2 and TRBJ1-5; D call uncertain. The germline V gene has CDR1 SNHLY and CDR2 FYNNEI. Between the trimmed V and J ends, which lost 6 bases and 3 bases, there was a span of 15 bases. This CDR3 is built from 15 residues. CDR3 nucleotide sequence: TGTGCCAGCAGCCTACTAAGAGGACTCAATCAGCCCCAGCATTTT. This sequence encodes CASSLLRGLNQPQHF.

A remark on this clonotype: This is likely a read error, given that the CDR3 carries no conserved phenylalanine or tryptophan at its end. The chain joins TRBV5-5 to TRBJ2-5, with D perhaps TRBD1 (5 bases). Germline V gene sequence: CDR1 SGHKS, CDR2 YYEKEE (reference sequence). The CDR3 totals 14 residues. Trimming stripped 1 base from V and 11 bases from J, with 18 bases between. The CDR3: CASSLRTTDNEQYL. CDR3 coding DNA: TGTGCCAGCAGCTTGCGTACGACGGACAATGAGCAGTACCTC.

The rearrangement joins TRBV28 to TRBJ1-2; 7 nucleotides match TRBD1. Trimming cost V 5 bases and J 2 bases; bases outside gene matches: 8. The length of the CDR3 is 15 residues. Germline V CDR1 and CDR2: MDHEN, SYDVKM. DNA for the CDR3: TGTGCCAGCAGTACCCCGCGACAGGGCAACTATGGCTACACCTTC. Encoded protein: CASSTPRQGNYGYTF.

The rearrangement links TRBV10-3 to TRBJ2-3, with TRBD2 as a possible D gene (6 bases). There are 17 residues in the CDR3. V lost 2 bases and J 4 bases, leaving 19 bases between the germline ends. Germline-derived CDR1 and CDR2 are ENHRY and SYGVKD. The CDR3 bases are TGTGCCATCAGTGAGACTCGTAAGCTGACTAGTCCAGATACGCAGTATTTT. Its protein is CAISETRKLTSPDTQYF.

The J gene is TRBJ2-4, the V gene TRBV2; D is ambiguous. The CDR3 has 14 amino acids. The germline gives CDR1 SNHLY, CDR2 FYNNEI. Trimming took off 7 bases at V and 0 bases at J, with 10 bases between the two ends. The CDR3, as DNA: TGTGCCAGCAACCCGTCCCTAGCCAAAAACATTCAGTACTTC. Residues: CASNPSLAKNIQYF. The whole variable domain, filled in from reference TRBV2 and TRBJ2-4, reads EPEVTQTPSHQVTQMGQEVILRCVPISNHLYFYWYRQILGQKVEFLVSFYNNEISEKSEIFDDQFSVERPDGSNFTLKIRSTKLEDSAMYFCASNPSLAKNIQYFGAGTRLSVL.

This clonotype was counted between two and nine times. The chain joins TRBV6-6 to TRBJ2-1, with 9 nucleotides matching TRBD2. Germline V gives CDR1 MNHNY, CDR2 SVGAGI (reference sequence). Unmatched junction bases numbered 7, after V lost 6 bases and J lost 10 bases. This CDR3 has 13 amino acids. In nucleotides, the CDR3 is TGTGCCAGCAGCCGCGGGAGGGCCGGAGAGCAGTTCTTC. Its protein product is CASSRGRAGEQFF.

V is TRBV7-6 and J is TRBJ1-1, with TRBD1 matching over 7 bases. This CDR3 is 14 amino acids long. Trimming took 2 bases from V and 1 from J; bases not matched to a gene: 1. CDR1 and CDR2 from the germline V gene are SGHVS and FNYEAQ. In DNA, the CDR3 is TGTGCCAGCAGCTTACGGGACAGGAACACTGAAGCTTTCTTT. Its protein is CASSLRDRNTEAFF.

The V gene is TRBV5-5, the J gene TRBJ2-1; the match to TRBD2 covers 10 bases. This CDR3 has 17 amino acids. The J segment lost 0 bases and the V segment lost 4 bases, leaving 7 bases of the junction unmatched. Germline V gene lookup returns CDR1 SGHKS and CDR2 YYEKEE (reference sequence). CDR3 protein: CASSGHEREGSYNEQFF. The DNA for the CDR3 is TGTGCCAGCAGCGGACACGAGCGGGAGGGCTCCTACAATGAGCAGTTCTTC.

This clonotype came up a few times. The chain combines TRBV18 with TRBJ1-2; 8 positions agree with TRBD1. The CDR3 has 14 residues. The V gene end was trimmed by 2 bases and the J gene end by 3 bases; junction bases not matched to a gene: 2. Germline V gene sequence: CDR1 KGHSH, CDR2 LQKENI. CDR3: CASSPLDRDYGYTF. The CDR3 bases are TGTGCCAGCTCACCATTGGACAGGGACTATGGCTACACCTTC.

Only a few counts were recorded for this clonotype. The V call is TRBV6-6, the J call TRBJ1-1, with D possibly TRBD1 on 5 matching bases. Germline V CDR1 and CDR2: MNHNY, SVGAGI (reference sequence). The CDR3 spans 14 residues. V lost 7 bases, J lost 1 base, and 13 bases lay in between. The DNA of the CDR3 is TGTGCCAGCACCCCCTGGGGCAGGAACACTGAAGCTTTCTTT. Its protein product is CASTPWGRNTEAFF.

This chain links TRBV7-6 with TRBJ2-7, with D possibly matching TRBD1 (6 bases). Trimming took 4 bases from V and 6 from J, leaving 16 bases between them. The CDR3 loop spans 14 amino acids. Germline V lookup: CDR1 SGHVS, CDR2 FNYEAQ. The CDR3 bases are TGTGCCAGCAGCTCCTCGACAGGATTGGGCGAGCAGTACTTC. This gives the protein CASSSSTGLGEQYF.

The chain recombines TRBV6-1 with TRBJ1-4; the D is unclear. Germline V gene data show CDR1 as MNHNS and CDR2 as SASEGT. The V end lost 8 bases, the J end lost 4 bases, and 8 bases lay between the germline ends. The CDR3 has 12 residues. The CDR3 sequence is CASLRINEKLFF. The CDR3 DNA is TGTGCCAGCCTCAGGATTAATGAAAAACTGTTTTTT.

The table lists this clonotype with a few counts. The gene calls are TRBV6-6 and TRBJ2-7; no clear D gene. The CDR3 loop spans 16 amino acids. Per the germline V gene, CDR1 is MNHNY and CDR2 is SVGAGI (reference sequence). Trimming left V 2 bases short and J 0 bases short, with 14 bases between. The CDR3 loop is CASSYHFQRSSYEQYF. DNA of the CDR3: TGTGCCAGCAGTTACCATTTTCAGAGGAGCTCCTACGAGCAGTACTTC.

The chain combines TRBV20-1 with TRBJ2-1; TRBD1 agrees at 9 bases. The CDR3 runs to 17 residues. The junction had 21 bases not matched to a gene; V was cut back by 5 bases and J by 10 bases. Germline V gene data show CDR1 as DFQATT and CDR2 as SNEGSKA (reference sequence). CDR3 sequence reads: CSADDPDRDREPGEQFF. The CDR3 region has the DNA TGCAGTGCTGATGACCCTGACCGGGACAGGGAGCCCGGGGAGCAGTTCTTC.

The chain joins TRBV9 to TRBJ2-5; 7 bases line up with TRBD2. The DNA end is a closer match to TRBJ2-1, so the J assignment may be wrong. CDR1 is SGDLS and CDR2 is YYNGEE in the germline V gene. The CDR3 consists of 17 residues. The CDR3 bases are TGTGCCAGCAGCGTGGGGCCAAGCGGGATCAGTATTGGTGAGCAGTTCTTC. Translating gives CASSVGPSGISIGEQFF.

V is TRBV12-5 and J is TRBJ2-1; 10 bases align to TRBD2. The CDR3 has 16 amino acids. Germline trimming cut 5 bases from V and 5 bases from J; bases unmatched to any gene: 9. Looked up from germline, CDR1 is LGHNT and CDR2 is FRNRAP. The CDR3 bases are TGTGCTAGTGGTACACCAGCGGGAGGGCCTGACAATGAGCAGTTCTTC. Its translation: CASGTPAGGPDNEQFF.

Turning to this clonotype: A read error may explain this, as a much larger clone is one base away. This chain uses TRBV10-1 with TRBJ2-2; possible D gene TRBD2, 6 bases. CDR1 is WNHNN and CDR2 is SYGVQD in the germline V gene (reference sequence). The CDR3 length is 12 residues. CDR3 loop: CASSDYTGGLFF. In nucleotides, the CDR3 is TGCGCCAGCAGTGACTACACCGGGGGGCTGTTTTTT.

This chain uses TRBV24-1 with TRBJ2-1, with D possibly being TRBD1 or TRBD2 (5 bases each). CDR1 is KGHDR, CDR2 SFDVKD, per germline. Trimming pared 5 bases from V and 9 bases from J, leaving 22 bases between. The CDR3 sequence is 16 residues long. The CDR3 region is CATSAPDEGIRSEQFF. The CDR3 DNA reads TGTGCCACCAGTGCCCCCGACGAGGGGATCAGGAGTGAGCAGTTCTTC.

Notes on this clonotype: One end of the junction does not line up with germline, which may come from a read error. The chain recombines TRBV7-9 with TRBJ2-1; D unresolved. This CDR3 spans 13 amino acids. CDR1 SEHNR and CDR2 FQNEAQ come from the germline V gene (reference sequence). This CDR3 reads CASSQVSSVEQFF. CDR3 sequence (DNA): TGCGCCAGCAGCCAAGTATCGTCAGTTGAGCAGTTCTTC.

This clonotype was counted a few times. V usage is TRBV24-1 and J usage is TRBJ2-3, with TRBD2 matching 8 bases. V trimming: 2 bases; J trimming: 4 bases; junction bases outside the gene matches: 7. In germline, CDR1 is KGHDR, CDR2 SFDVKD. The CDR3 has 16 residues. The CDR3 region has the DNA TGTGCCACCAGTGATTGGGGGAGCGGGAGTGCAGATACGCAGTATTTT. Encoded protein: CATSDWGSGSADTQYF.

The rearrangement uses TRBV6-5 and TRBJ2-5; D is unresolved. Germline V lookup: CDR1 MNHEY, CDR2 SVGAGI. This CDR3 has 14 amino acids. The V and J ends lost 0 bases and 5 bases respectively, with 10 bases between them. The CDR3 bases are TGTGCCAGCAGTTACTCGTACATCCGGGAGACCCAGTACTTC. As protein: CASSYSYIRETQYF.

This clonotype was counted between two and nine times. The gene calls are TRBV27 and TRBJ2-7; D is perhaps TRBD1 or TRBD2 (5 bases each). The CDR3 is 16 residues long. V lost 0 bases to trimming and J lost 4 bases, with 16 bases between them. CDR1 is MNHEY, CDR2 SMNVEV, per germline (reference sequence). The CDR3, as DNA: TGTGCCAGCAGTTTATCTTCCGGGACCACTCGTTACGAGCAGTACTTC. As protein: CASSLSSGTTRYEQYF.

The CDR3 protein is CASSLLRGLAGVPTDTQYF. The CDR3 DNA reads as TGTGCCAGCAGTTTACTCCGGGGACTAGCGGGAGTCCCTACAGATACGCAGTATTTT. This chain links TRBV28 with TRBJ2-3; 14 bases fit TRBD2. Losses at the gene ends were 2 bases for V and 3 bases for J; bases not matched to a gene: 10. From germline, CDR1 is MDHEN and CDR2 SYDVKM. The CDR3 sequence is 19 residues long.

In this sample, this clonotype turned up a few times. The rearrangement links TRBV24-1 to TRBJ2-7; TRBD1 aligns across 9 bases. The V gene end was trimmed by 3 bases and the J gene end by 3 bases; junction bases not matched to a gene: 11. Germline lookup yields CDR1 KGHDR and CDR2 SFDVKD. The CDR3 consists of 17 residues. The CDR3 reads CATSDLVQGASGYEQYF. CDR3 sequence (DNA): TGTGCCACCAGTGATCTCGTACAGGGGGCGTCAGGCTACGAGCAGTACTTC.

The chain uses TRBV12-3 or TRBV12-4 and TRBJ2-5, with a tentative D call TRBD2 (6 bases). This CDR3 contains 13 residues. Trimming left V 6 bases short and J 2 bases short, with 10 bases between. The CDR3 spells CASRFSGQETQYF. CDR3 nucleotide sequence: TGTGCCAGCAGATTTAGCGGTCAAGAGACCCAGTACTTC.